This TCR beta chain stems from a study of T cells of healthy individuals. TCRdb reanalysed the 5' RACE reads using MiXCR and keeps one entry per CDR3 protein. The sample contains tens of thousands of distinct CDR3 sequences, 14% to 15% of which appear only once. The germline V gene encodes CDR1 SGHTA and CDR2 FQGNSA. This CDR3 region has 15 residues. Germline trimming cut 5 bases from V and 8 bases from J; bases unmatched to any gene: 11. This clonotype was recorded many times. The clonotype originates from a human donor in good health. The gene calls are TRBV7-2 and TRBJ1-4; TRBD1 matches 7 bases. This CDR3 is CASSPQTGIKEKLFF. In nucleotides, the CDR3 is TGTGCCAGCAGCCCCCAGACAGGGATTAAAGAAAAACTGTTTTTT. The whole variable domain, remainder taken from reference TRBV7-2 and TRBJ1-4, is GAGVSQSPSNKVTEKGKDVELRCDPISGHTALYWYRQSLGQGLEFLIYFQGNSAPDKSGLPSDRFSAERTGGSVSTLTIQRTQQEDSAVYLCASSPQTGIKEKLFFGSGTQLSVL.